This T cell receptor (beta chain) came from a study of blood T cell repertoires in COVID-19. Background on the study: PBMCs, B-cell-depleted T cells, or T cells provided the cDNA or gDNA that made up the material.

Clones were read by immunoSEQ multiplex PCR, and TCRdb kept only the in-frame ones, dropping some. The table lists some 290,000 clones, around nine tenths of them singletons. V gave up 2 bases and J gave up 2 bases, with 10 bases separating them. The CDR3 is 14 residues long. Germline-derived CDR1 and CDR2 are SGDLS and YYNGEE. This clonotype was sampled from a woman in her twenties or thirties who had been exposed to COVID-19. V usage is TRBV9 and J usage is TRBJ1-1; perhaps TRBD1 as D (6 bases). Specimen: PBMCs or T cells enriched from blood (not recorded which). The CDR3 DNA reads as TGTGCCAGCAGCGTCGAAGGGGGTAACACTGAAGCTTTCTTT. Translating gives CASSVEGGNTEAFF.